This T cell receptor (beta chain) is from a study of shared clonotypes between healthy human individuals. CD45RO negativity and positive selection for CCR7 defined naive CD8 cells, a population that excluded terminally differentiated effector memory CD45RA+ cells. Per the germline V gene, CDR1 is LNHNV and CDR2 is YYDKDF (reference sequence). Trimming pared 6 bases from V and 2 bases from J, leaving 26 bases between. CDR3 length: 18 amino acids. Over several immunoSEQ plates, each subset's genomic DNA was distributed in even portions. The repertoire was sequenced with immunoSEQ multiplex PCR; TCRdb's copy has only in-frame clones and lacks some. The sample carries more than 2 million clones, just over 90% recorded once.

The TCR sequence derives from a man aged 18 to 29 in good health. Some clones in this sample may be carry-over from other donors' samples. The J gene is TRBJ2-7, the V gene TRBV15; D might be TRBD1 (8 bases). The sequenced sample consisted of naive CD8+ T cells from PBMCs. The CDR3 region has the DNA TGTGCCACCAGGGGGGGGGACAGGACCCCTTTTAATGCCTACGAGCAGTACTTC. It yields the protein CATRGGDRTPFNAYEQYF.